Listed here are 29 T cell receptor beta chains from one sample, sequenced in a study of T-cell memory formation after mild COVID-19. TCRdb called the 5' RACE reads again in MiXCR, with one record for every CDR3 protein. The sample contains about 430,000 distinct CDR3 sequences, about 24% of which appear only once. Sequencing was done on a sample of PBMCs or a T cell subset sorted from them (not recorded which). Receptors originate from an adult woman who had mild COVID-19 (a few samples of this study predate the infection). Cell type and time point are not known.

This chain links TRBV20-1 with TRBJ2-1; 15 nucleotides agree with TRBD2. The CDR3 contains 15 residues. Unmatched junction bases numbered 4, after V lost 6 bases and J lost 4 bases. The germline V gene encodes CDR1 DFQATT and CDR2 SNEGSKA (reference sequence). DNA of the CDR3: TGCAGTGCGGGGACTAGCGGGGGGCCTTACAATGAGCAGTTCTTC. Amino acids: CSAGTSGGPYNEQFF.

This clonotype was seen just once. The rearrangement joins TRBV3-1 to TRBJ2-3; D unclear. V was shortened by 2 bases and J by 11 bases, with 11 bases between the two germline ends. This CDR3 comprises 12 residues. Germline lookup yields CDR1 LGHDT and CDR2 YNNKEL (reference sequence). DNA for the CDR3: TGTGCCAGCAGCCAAAGTGATTGGCAGCAGTATTTT. Amino acid sequence: CASSQSDWQQYF.

The table lists this clonotype with a few counts. V gene TRBV4-2 combines with J gene TRBJ1-1; D is undetermined. The V gene lost 1 base and the J gene lost 1 base, with 10 bases spanning the gap. CDR1 LGHNA and CDR2 YNFKEQ come from the germline V gene. The CDR3 sequence is 15 residues long. CDR3: CASSQGIWENTEAFF. CDR3 coding DNA: TGTGCCAGCAGCCAAGGGATATGGGAGAACACTGAAGCTTTCTTT.

The J gene is TRBJ2-7, the V gene TRBV5-1; 9 bases map to TRBD1. V trimming: 4 bases; J trimming: 3 bases; junction bases outside the gene matches: 5. This CDR3 contains 14 residues. The germline gives CDR1 SGHRS, CDR2 YFSETQ. Here the CDR3 DNA reads TGCGCCAGCAGCCCGACAGGGGGGGACTACGAGCAGTACTTC. Translated: CASSPTGGDYEQYF.

In nucleotides, the CDR3 is TGTGCCAGCAGCGGAAGGGACAGGGCGAACACTGAAGCTTTCTTT. It yields the protein CASSGRDRANTEAFF. This chain connects TRBV3-1 to TRBJ1-1, with TRBD1 identical over 9 bases. Looked up from germline, CDR1 is LGHDT and CDR2 is YNNKEL (reference sequence). After removal of 5 bases from V and 1 base from J, the junction contained 5 bases not matched to a gene. The CDR3 runs 15 residues.

CDR3 sequence reads: CASSLVAGQYYEQYF. The CDR3 DNA reads TGTGCCAGCAGCTTAGTAGCGGGACAGTACTACGAGCAGTACTTC. The V gene is TRBV7-2, the J gene TRBJ2-7, with D perhaps TRBD2 (8 bases). V was cut by 1 base and J by 3 bases, with 13 bases left in between. Germline V gene lookup returns CDR1 SGHTA and CDR2 FQGNSA. This CDR3 spans 15 amino acids.

Ten or more counts support this clonotype. This chain connects TRBV12-3 or TRBV12-4 to TRBJ2-5; 12 nucleotides align to TRBD1. The length of the CDR3 is 13 residues. Trimming cost V 8 bases and J 5 bases; bases outside gene matches: 3. Here the CDR3 reads CASGTGGHETQYF. Here the CDR3 DNA reads TGTGCCAGCGGGACAGGGGGCCACGAGACCCAGTACTTC.

The rearrangement uses TRBV4-2 and TRBJ2-5, with D possibly being TRBD2 (6 bases). Germline CDR1 and CDR2: LGHNA and YNFKEQ. There are 16 residues in the CDR3. Trimming shortened V by 0 bases and J by 7 bases, and 18 bases separated the two germline ends. Written as DNA, the CDR3 is TGTGCCAGCAGCCAAGATTTTACTAGCCACTCTGGGACCCAGTACTTC. This encodes CASSQDFTSHSGTQYF.

The chain links TRBV11-2 to TRBJ2-5, with a tentative D call TRBD2 (5 bases). The CDR3 spans 14 residues. With 3 bases removed from V and 8 bases from J, the gap between germline ends came to 16 bases. Germline CDR1 and CDR2: SGHAT and FQNNGV. The CDR3 sequence is CASSLAGLLETQYF. The CDR3 bases are TGTGCCAGCAGCTTGGCAGGACTTCTAGAAACCCAGTACTTC.

This clonotype was found a few times. V is TRBV5-1 and J is TRBJ1-2, with 7 bases identical to TRBD1. This CDR3 is 15 amino acids long. With V trimmed by 6 bases and J by 3 bases, 11 bases remained unmatched. Germline CDR1 and CDR2: SGHRS and YFSETQ. CDR3 protein: CASTPGGGQHYGYTF. DNA for the CDR3: TGCGCCAGCACCCCTGGAGGGGGACAGCACTATGGCTACACCTTC.

This clonotype has only a few counts. The chain joins TRBV5-4 to TRBJ1-3, with D perhaps TRBD1 (6 bases). CDR3 size: 15 residues. Trimming pared 1 base from V and 4 bases from J, leaving 12 bases between. Germline V gene data show CDR1 as SGHNT and CDR2 as YYREEE (reference sequence). The CDR3 nucleotides are TGTGCCAGCAGCTTGCAGGGGCCGGCGGGAAACACCATATATTTT. Protein sequence: CASSLQGPAGNTIYF.

In this sample, this clonotype turned up a few times. The chain links TRBV5-5 to TRBJ2-2; D is uncertain. The CDR3 is made up of 12 amino acids. V dropped 0 bases and J dropped 7 bases, with 4 bases sitting between them. Germline V lookup: CDR1 SGHKS, CDR2 YYEKEE (reference sequence). In nucleotides, the CDR3 is TGTGCCAGCAGCTTGGCGGGCGGGGAGCTGTTTTTT. It codes for CASSLAGGELFF.

There are many counts of this clonotype. The chain combines TRBV12-3 or TRBV12-4 with TRBJ2-2; D possibly matches TRBD1 or TRBD2 (6 bases each). The CDR3 covers 15 residues. The germline V and J ends were trimmed by 7 bases and 1 base, with 13 bases remaining between them. CDR3 in DNA: TGTGCCAGCACCCGTGGGGGGCGGAACACCGGGGAGCTGTTTTTT. Protein product: CASTRGGRNTGELFF.

This clonotype was picked up a small number of times. The CDR3 sequence is CAIWETRTFGANVLTF. The CDR3 bases are TGTGCCATCTGGGAGACAAGGACCTTTGGGGCCAACGTCCTGACTTTC. The gene calls are TRBV12-3 or TRBV12-4 and TRBJ2-6, with D tentatively TRBD2 (5 bases). V was clipped by 10 bases and J by 3 bases, with 19 bases between them. The CDR3 totals 16 residues.

This clonotype was seen only a few times. This rearrangement joins TRBV7-6 to TRBJ1-6; perhaps TRBD1 as D (5 bases). Germline V gene data show CDR1 as SGHVS and CDR2 as FNYEAQ. With 5 bases removed from V and 6 bases from J, the gap between germline ends came to 14 bases. The CDR3 sequence is 15 residues long. Here the CDR3 reads CASSPRSQGNSPLHF. The DNA for the CDR3 is TGTGCCAGCAGCCCAAGGTCTCAGGGTAATTCACCCCTCCACTTT.

This clonotype was found a few times. The chain employs TRBV7-2 and TRBJ1-5, with D possibly TRBD1 on 6 matching bases. V dropped 7 bases and J dropped 0 bases, with 13 bases sitting between them. Germline CDR1 and CDR2: SGHTA and FQGNSA. This CDR3 contains 15 residues. CDR3 DNA: TGTGCCAGCAACTCCGGACAGAATAGCAATCAGCCCCAGCATTTT. Translation: CASNSGQNSNQPQHF.

There are a few counts of this clonotype. The rearrangement uses TRBV27 and TRBJ2-7, with 7 bases matching TRBD2. Germline loops: CDR1 MNHEY, CDR2 SMNVEV (reference sequence). This CDR3 has 13 residues. The V and J ends lost 6 bases and 0 bases, in that order; junction bases with no gene match: 2. The CDR3 sequence: CASRGTNSYEQYF. In DNA, the CDR3 is TGTGCCAGCAGAGGGACTAACTCCTACGAGCAGTACTTC.

The chain is built from TRBV7-9 and TRBJ1-2; D is unclear. Trimming took off 3 bases at V and 10 bases at J, with 12 bases between the two ends. The CDR3 loop spans 12 amino acids. CDR1 SEHNR and CDR2 FQNEAQ come from the germline V gene (reference sequence). The CDR3 DNA is TGTGCCAGCAGCTTTAACGGTCTCCTCTACACCTTC. It specifies CASSFNGLLYTF.

The gene calls are TRBV7-9 and TRBJ2-2; D call uncertain. The CDR3 contains 19 residues. Germline CDR1 is SEHNR and CDR2 is FQNEAQ (reference sequence). V dropped 5 bases and J dropped 0 bases, with 22 bases sitting between them. CDR3: CASSGDTEDVVANTGELFF. For the CDR3, the DNA is TGTGCCAGCAGCGGTGACACCGAAGATGTTGTCGCGAACACCGGGGAGCTGTTTTTT.

The chain is built from TRBV29-1 and TRBJ2-5; D is undetermined. Germline assignment: CDR1 SQVTM and CDR2 ANQGSEA. The CDR3 is made up of 13 amino acids. V lost 0 bases and J lost 4, with 9 bases in between. The CDR3 sequence: CSVEDRETETQYF. CDR3 nucleotides: TGCAGCGTTGAAGACCGAGAGACAGAGACCCAGTACTTC.

The chain links TRBV25-1 to TRBJ1-2; D is perhaps TRBD1 (6 bases). V lost 4 bases and J lost 2, with 8 bases in between. This CDR3 spans 13 amino acids. Germline-derived CDR1 and CDR2 are MGHDK and SYGVNS. The CDR3 is CASSGDTNYGYTF. As DNA, the CDR3 is TGTGCCAGCAGTGGGGACACCAACTATGGCTACACCTTC.

The genes are TRBV10-3 and TRBJ2-5, with a weak D call TRBD1 (6 bases). CDR1 ENHRY and CDR2 SYGVKD come from the germline V gene. The V end lost 3 bases, the J end lost 0 bases, and 14 bases lay between the germline ends. This CDR3 comprises 16 residues. DNA for the CDR3: TGTGCCATCAGTGATCCACACCAGGGGTACCAAGAGACCCAGTACTTC. Residues: CAISDPHQGYQETQYF.

This clonotype was found a few times. CDR3 amino acids: CASSQAAAGETQYF. The CDR3 DNA sequence: TGTGCCAGCAGCCAAGCGGCAGCCGGGGAGACCCAGTACTTC. The chain carries TRBV3-1 and TRBJ2-5; D is unclear. V was cut by 1 base and J by 5 bases, with 11 bases left in between. Germline V gene sequence: CDR1 LGHDT, CDR2 YNNKEL (reference sequence). This CDR3 spans 14 amino acids.

The chain employs TRBV6-4 and TRBJ1-1; D is ambiguous. The germline V gene has CDR1 MRHNA and CDR2 SNTAGT. CDR3 size: 14 residues. V was shortened by 6 bases and J by 3 bases, with 14 bases between the two germline ends. The CDR3 sequence is CASSAAPRDTEAFF. The CDR3, as DNA: TGTGCCAGCAGCGCAGCCCCTCGGGACACTGAAGCTTTCTTT.

This clonotype was seen repeatedly, ten times or more. The chain is built from TRBV20-1 and TRBJ2-7, with 8 bases that match TRBD2. This CDR3 has 14 residues. Germline V lookup: CDR1 DFQATT, CDR2 SNEGSKA (reference sequence). V was pared by 4 bases and J by 2 bases, with 7 bases of the junction left unmatched. For the CDR3, the DNA is TGCAGTGCTATCTCGCGGGGGGAGGCCTACGAGCAGTACTTC. Translation: CSAISRGEAYEQYF.

At least ten counts were recorded for this clonotype. This rearrangement joins TRBV20-1 to TRBJ2-7; 7 positions match TRBD2. Germline CDR1 and CDR2: DFQATT and SNEGSKA (reference sequence). The CDR3 contains 14 residues. J lost 2 bases, V lost 5 bases, and 9 bases had no gene match. Here the CDR3 reads CSAPRAGQTYEQYF. DNA of the CDR3: TGCAGTGCTCCGAGAGCGGGGCAGACCTACGAGCAGTACTTC.

The genes are TRBV18 and TRBJ2-1; D is undetermined. The germline V gene has CDR1 KGHSH and CDR2 LQKENI. Deletions cut 5 bases from V and 6 bases from J, with 5 bases between. The length of the CDR3 is 11 residues. The CDR3 nucleotides read TGTGCCAGCTCAGAAGGCAATGAGCAGTTCTTC. Protein sequence: CASSEGNEQFF.

The J gene is TRBJ2-1, the V gene TRBV29-1; 15 bases map to TRBD2. Looked up from germline, CDR1 is SQVTM and CDR2 is ANQGSEA. The CDR3 loop spans 15 amino acids. V lost 3 bases, J lost 9 bases, and 6 bases stayed unmatched. The CDR3 region is CSVERLGLAGGEQFF. CDR3 nucleotides: TGCAGCGTTGAGAGATTGGGACTAGCGGGAGGTGAGCAGTTCTTC.

CDR3 amino acids: CASSTPGTGGEKLFF. DNA for the CDR3: TGTGCCAGCAGCACTCCCGGGACAGGGGGTGAAAAACTGTTTTTT. The chain is built from TRBV7-2 and TRBJ1-4; 11 bases line up with TRBD1. Germline V gene sequence: CDR1 SGHTA, CDR2 FQGNSA. J gave up 7 bases and V 5 bases, and 6 bases lay outside the gene matches. The CDR3 is made up of 15 amino acids.